Listed below are T cell receptor beta chains from one sample, sequenced in a study of CD8 T cells in Susac syndrome. TCRdb analysed the immunoSEQ multiplex PCR reads with MiXCR anew, one entry per CDR3 protein. The sample contains some 180,000 distinct CDR3 sequences, just under 95% of which appear only once. Material: CD4+ T cells from PBMCs. The receptors derive from a human donor with Susac syndrome. The CDR3 runs from the conserved cysteine through the conserved F or W. D genes are given only for firm matches. Size is omitted from some rows. Given values are once, few, many or a class for expanded clones.

j_gene,abundance,len,v_gene,d_gene,CDR3nt,CDR3aa
TRBJ1-2,-,12,TRBV5-1,-,TGCGCCAGCAGCTGGCGCGGGGGCAGCTACACCTTC,CASSWRGGSYTF
TRBJ1-2,-,14,TRBV15,-,TGTGCCACCAGCAGAGCGGCAGGGAGCTATGGCTACACCTTC,CATSRAAGSYGYTF
TRBJ2-6,-,19,TRBV5-6,TRBD1,TGTGCCAGCAGCCCCACAGGGGGACAGTTCTCCTCTGGGGCCAACGTCCTGACTTTC,CASSPTGGQFSSGANVLTF
TRBJ2-2,-,14,TRBV11-2,TRBD2,TGTGCCAGCAGCTGGGGACTAGCTTCCGGGGAGCTGTTTTTT,CASSWGLASGELFF
TRBJ1-1,few,15,TRBV4-2,TRBD1,TGTGCCAGCAGCCAAGATCCAGGGGGCCACACTGAAGCTTTCTTT,CASSQDPGGHTEAFF
TRBJ2-2,-,14,TRBV29-1,-,TGCAGCGTTAAATGGACGTATGACACCGGGGAGCTGTTTTTT,CSVKWTYDTGELFF
TRBJ1-2,-,15,TRBV7-9,TRBD1,TGTGCCAGCAGCCAAGGGACAGGAGCTAACTATGGCTACACCTTC,CASSQGTGANYGYTF
TRBJ2-5,-,15,TRBV12-3/TRBV12-4,TRBD2,TGTGCCAGCAGTTTTAGGGACCCAACCCGGGAGGCCCAGTACTTC,CASSFRDPTREAQYF
TRBJ1-4,once,16,TRBV6-5,TRBD1,TGTGCCAGCAGTTACGCGAAGACAGGGAGGTGGGAAAAACTGTTTTTT,CASSYAKTGRWEKLFF
TRBJ1-4,-,12,TRBV28,-,TGTGCCAGCAGTTCTAGTCCCGGGGGGGTGTTTTTT,CASSSSPGGVFF
TRBJ2-1,-,14,TRBV27,TRBD2,TGTGCCAGCAAAACCGGGACTAGCGGGAGCCAGCAGTTCTTC,CASKTGTSGSQQFF
TRBJ2-5,-,18,TRBV3-1,TRBD2,TGTGCCAGCAGCCCGGGACTAGCGGGGCTCTCTGGCCAAGAGACCCAGTACTTC,CASSPGLAGLSGQETQYF
TRBJ2-1,-,15,TRBV6-6,-,TGTGCCAGCAGTTACTCGTTCGATCGTTACAATGAGCAGTTCTTC,CASSYSFDRYNEQFF
TRBJ2-2,few,13,TRBV12-3/TRBV12-4,-,TGTGCCAGCAGTTATCCCAACACCGGGGAGCTGTTTTTT,CASSYPNTGELFF
TRBJ1-4,-,13,TRBV19,-,TGTGCCAGTAGTACGGAATTGAGGGAAAAACTGTTTTTT,CASSTELREKLFF
TRBJ1-2,once,14,TRBV15,-,TGTGCCACCAGCAGAAACACAGAGATCTATGGCTACACCTTC,CATSRNTEIYGYTF
TRBJ2-7,-,15,TRBV28,-,TGTGCCAGCAGTCCTGGCGGGCCGAGGCACTTGGAGCAGTACTTC,CASSPGGPRHLEQYF
TRBJ2-7,-,13,TRBV6-5,-,TGTGCCAGCAGCACTCGCGGGTGGCGAGAGCAGTACTTC,CASSTRGWREQYF
TRBJ1-5,once,15,TRBV28,-,TGTGCCAGCAGTTTTTCCGATAGAGGGTATCAGCCCCAGCATTTT,CASSFSDRGYQPQHF
TRBJ2-7,-,14,TRBV5-6,-,TGTGCCAGCAGCTTACCGGGGCCTAGGGGCGAGCAGTACTTC,CASSLPGPRGEQYF
TRBJ1-5,-,13,TRBV18,-,TGTGCCAGCTCACCCAAACAAAATCAGCCCCAGCATTTT,CASSPKQNQPQHF
TRBJ2-1,-,12,TRBV12-3/TRBV12-4,-,TGTGCCAGCAGCCCTGGTTTAGGTGAGCAGTTCTTC,CASSPGLGEQFF
TRBJ2-5,-,14,TRBV12-3/TRBV12-4,TRBD1,TGTGCCAGCAGGGGGACAGTCCGTGTGGAGACCCAGTACTTC,CASRGTVRVETQYF
TRBJ2-1,-,15,TRBV20-1,TRBD2,TGCAGTGCTAGATACTCGCGGGGGGCATTCAATGAGCAGTTCTTC,CSARYSRGAFNEQFF
TRBJ2-5,-,11,TRBV30,-,TGTGCCTGGAGTTACCAAGAGACCCAGTACTTC,CAWSYQETQYF